These T cell receptor beta chains were read from a single sample in a study of T cells after yellow fever vaccination. TCRdb re-called the 5' RACE reads with MiXCR, one entry per CDR3 protein. Altogether 150,000 to 200,000 distinct CDR3 sequences are present, around 8.5% being singletons, with the ten largest covering roughly 40%. This specimen consisted of CD8+ T cells sorted from PBMCs, obtained 45 days after the yellow fever booster vaccination. Receptors were obtained from a young man who received the YFV17D yellow fever vaccine. Each CDR3 is given with its conserved first and last residue. D genes are given only for firm matches. Clone size is given for some rows only: seen once, a few or many times, or a class if the clone is expanded.

d_gene	len	j_gene	v_gene	abundance	CDR3aa	CDR3nt
-	14	TRBJ1-1	TRBV5-1	-	CASSLYRENTEAFF	TGCGCCAGCAGCTTGTACCGGGAGAACACTGAAGCTTTCTTT
TRBD2	15	TRBJ2-7	TRBV4-1	many	CASSFGLALSYEQYF	TGCGCCAGCAGCTTCGGACTAGCTCTCTCCTACGAGCAGTACTTC
TRBD1	14	TRBJ2-1	TRBV29-1	-	CSAEGQGGDNEQFF	TGCAGCGCCGAGGGACAGGGTGGGGACAATGAGCAGTTCTTC
-	14	TRBJ1-1	TRBV7-9	few	CASSSPTGNTEAFF	TGTGCCAGCAGCTCCCCGACAGGCAACACTGAAGCTTTCTTT
-	14	TRBJ2-2	TRBV10-2	few	CASSELARPGELFF	TGCGCCAGCAGTGAGCTAGCAAGGCCCGGGGAGCTGTTTTTT
-	12	TRBJ1-2	TRBV5-1	-	CASSLLGDGYTF	TGCGCCAGCAGCTTGTTAGGAGACGGCTACACCTTC
-	13	TRBJ1-2	TRBV12-3/TRBV12-4	-	CASRNYGGDGYTF	TGTGCCAGCAGAAATTACGGAGGTGATGGCTACACCTTC
TRBD1	14	TRBJ2-1	TRBV6-2/TRBV6-3	medium-sized	CASRVGTVGNEQFF	TGTGCCAGCAGGGTGGGGACAGTGGGGAATGAGCAGTTCTTC
-	14	TRBJ2-4	TRBV9	once	CASSFDLGENIQYF	TGTGCCAGCAGCTTCGACCTCGGGGAAAACATTCAGTACTTC
-	16	TRBJ2-7	TRBV7-2	-	CASSLDEGVSRLGQYF	TGTGCCAGCAGCTTAGATGAGGGGGTTTCTAGACTTGGGCAGTACTTC
TRBD1	15	TRBJ2-3	TRBV6-1	few	CASRSGTGGADTQYF	TGTGCCAGCAGATCCGGGACAGGGGGGGCAGATACGCAGTATTTT
TRBD1	16	TRBJ1-2	TRBV24-1	many	CATSVHRGRSFYGYTF	TGTGCCACCAGTGTCCACAGGGGGCGAAGCTTCTATGGCTACACCTTC
-	14	TRBJ2-3	TRBV6-6	-	CANSPSEDTDTQYF	TGTGCCAATTCGCCTAGCGAGGACACAGATACGCAGTATTTT
-	16	TRBJ2-5	TRBV3-1	-	CASSRGTTPIKETQYF	TGTGCCAGCAGCCGCGGGACCACTCCCATAAAAGAGACCCAGTACTTC
TRBD1	14	TRBJ1-2	TRBV5-6	-	CASRYGTGNYGYTF	TGTGCCAGCCGGTATGGGACAGGGAACTATGGCTACACCTTC
-	15	TRBJ1-5	TRBV4-1	few	CASSQEGAGYQPQHF	TGCGCCAGCAGCCAAGAGGGGGCAGGGTATCAGCCCCAGCATTTT
TRBD2	13	TRBJ2-2	TRBV10-3	-	CAITAGRAGELFF	TGTGCCATCACCGCAGGGAGGGCCGGGGAGCTGTTTTTT
-	14	TRBJ1-1	TRBV7-2	-	CASSFDWMNTEAFF	TGTGCCAGCAGCTTTGATTGGATGAACACTGAAGCTTTCTTT
-	12	TRBJ2-7	TRBV25-1	many	CASSEYRDEQYF	TGTGCCAGCAGTGAATATCGCGACGAGCAGTACTTC
-	17	TRBJ2-6	TRBV7-8	many	CASSTRVGAYGANVLTF	TGTGCCAGCAGCACCCGCGTCGGGGCTTACGGGGCCAACGTCCTGACTTTC
-	15	TRBJ1-5	TRBV4-3	once	CASSQEQGVHQPQHF	TGCGCCAGCAGCCAAGAACAGGGTGTCCATCAGCCCCAGCATTTT
-	10	TRBJ2-1	TRBV5-4	-	CAYRSREQFF	TGTGCCTATCGAAGTAGGGAGCAGTTCTTC
-	15	TRBJ2-5	TRBV6-5	-	CASSGSGALQETQYF	TGTGCCAGCAGTGGATCTGGGGCCCTACAAGAGACCCAGTACTTC
TRBD2	14	TRBJ2-1	TRBV4-1	few	CASSQGASGDEQFF	TGCGCCAGCAGCCAAGGGGCTAGCGGGGATGAGCAGTTCTTC
-	16	TRBJ2-6	TRBV4-3	-	CASSHTTGSGANVLTF	TGCGCCAGCAGCCATACTACAGGCTCTGGGGCCAACGTCCTGACTTTC
TRBD1	16	TRBJ1-4	TRBV6-1	-	CASSEPDRGRDEKLFF	TGTGCCAGCAGTGAGCCAGACAGGGGGCGAGATGAAAAACTGTTTTTT
-	17	TRBJ2-3	TRBV10-3	few	CAISDPPVGAGTDTQYF	TGTGCCATCAGTGATCCCCCTGTGGGGGCGGGCACAGATACGCAGTATTTT
-	15	TRBJ2-3	TRBV9	few	CASSVGDISTDTQYF	TGTGCCAGCAGCGTAGGAGACATAAGCACAGATACGCAGTATTTT
TRBD1	16	TRBJ2-1	TRBV9	many	CASSVPRQGYYNEQFF	TGTGCCAGCAGCGTACCTCGACAGGGGTACTACAATGAGCAGTTCTTC
-	11	TRBJ2-7	TRBV7-9	many	CASSPRDEQYF	TGTGCCAGCAGCCCTCGCGACGAGCAGTACTTC
-	15	TRBJ2-3	TRBV13	-	CASSPRQESTDTQYF	TGTGCCAGCAGCCCCCGACAGGAGAGCACAGATACGCAGTATTTT
-	12	TRBJ2-3	TRBV5-6	many	CASSLQVDTQYF	TGTGCCAGCAGCTTGCAGGTAGATACGCAGTATTTT
-	17	TRBJ2-1	TRBV5-1	-	CASSLGGTGSSYNEQFF	TGCGCCAGCAGCTTGGGGGGCACCGGGAGCTCCTACAATGAGCAGTTCTTC
TRBD2	17	TRBJ2-7	TRBV7-9	-	CASSLDGLAGADYEQYF	TGTGCCAGCAGCTTAGATGGACTAGCGGGGGCGGACTACGAGCAGTACTTC
TRBD2	18	TRBJ2-1	TRBV2	few	CARRWGTSGGPKYNEQFF	TGTGCCAGACGGTGGGGCACGAGCGGGGGGCCGAAGTACAATGAGCAGTTCTTC
TRBD1	14	TRBJ2-7	TRBV12-3/TRBV12-4	-	CATSFRDRVYEQYF	TGTGCCACCAGTTTCCGAGACAGGGTATACGAGCAGTACTTC
-	14	TRBJ2-3	TRBV11-2	-	CASSLVGRTDTQYF	TGTGCCAGCAGCTTAGTAGGGCGCACAGATACGCAGTATTTT
TRBD2	12	TRBJ2-1	TRBV7-9	-	CASSSLAGGPFF	TGTGCCAGCAGCTCACTAGCGGGGGGCCCGTTCTTC
-	13	TRBJ2-1	TRBV10-2	-	CASSERIINEQFF	TGCGCCAGCAGTGAACGGATTATAAATGAGCAGTTCTTC